Shown below are 12 T cell receptor beta chains from a single sample sequenced in a study of response to subunit inactivated influenza vaccine. TCRdb redid the calling of the RT-PCR reads with MiXCR, one entry per CDR3 protein. Of hundreds of thousands of distinct CDR3 sequences in the sample, roughly an eighth were seen once. The sequenced sample was non-naive T cells sorted from PBMCs, obtained around 14 days before vaccination. The receptors come from a man aged 50 to 59 who received an inactivated influenza vaccine.

This clonotype was seen only a few times. This chain joins TRBV20-1 and TRBJ2-7; 7 bases match TRBD2. There are 13 residues in the CDR3. Germline trimming cut 3 bases from V and 2 bases from J; bases unmatched to any gene: 4. Germline CDR1 reads DFQATT; CDR2 reads SNEGSKA (reference sequence). Here the CDR3 reads CSASGRLPYEQYF. The CDR3 bases are TGCAGTGCTAGCGGGAGGTTACCCTACGAGCAGTACTTC.

The rearrangement joins TRBV5-1 to TRBJ1-3; unclear D gene. The V end lost 0 bases, the J end lost 0 bases, and 13 bases lay between the germline ends. Germline CDR1 SGHRS, CDR2 YFSETQ. The CDR3 is 17 residues long. The DNA of the CDR3 is TGCGCCAGCAGCTTGGCGGCCGGAGCCCACTCTGGAAACACCATATATTTT. Translated: CASSLAAGAHSGNTIYF.

CDR3 DNA sequence: TGTGCCAGTAGTGTCCGACAGGGCTACGAGCAGTACTTC. It translates to CASSVRQGYEQYF. The J gene is TRBJ2-7, the V gene TRBV19; the match to TRBD1 covers 7 bases. This CDR3 is 13 amino acids long. Losses at the gene ends were 5 bases for V and 3 bases for J; bases not matched to a gene: 4. CDR1 and CDR2 from the germline V gene are LNHDA and SQIVND (reference sequence). The full variable domain, its missing parts supplied by reference TRBV19 and TRBJ2-7, is DGGITQSPKYLFRKEGQNVTLSCEQNLNHDAMYWYRQDPGQGLRLIYYSQIVNDFQKGDIAEGYSVSREKKESFPLTVTSAQKNPTAFYLCASSVRQGYEQYFGPGTRLTVT.

Regarding this clonotype: This may arise from a read error, as a much more abundant clone is one base away. This chain joins TRBV5-1 and TRBJ2-5; D perhaps matches TRBD2 (6 bases). The CDR3 is 15 amino acids. Germline-derived CDR1 and CDR2 are SGHRS and YFSETQ. Trimming left V 1 base short and J 4 bases short, with 14 bases between. CDR3 residues: CASSLNEGRSETQYF. The CDR3, as DNA: TGCGCCAGCAGCTTGAACGAGGGGAGGTCAGAGACCCAGTACTTC.

This clonotype appeared a few times. The V gene is TRBV5-1, the J gene TRBJ2-3, with D maybe TRBD2 (6 bases). Germline V gene sequence: CDR1 SGHRS, CDR2 YFSETQ. V was cut by 6 bases and J by 5 bases, with 10 bases left in between. This CDR3 region has 12 residues. CDR3 nucleotide sequence: TGCGCCAGCAACGTGGGGGGAGATACGCAGTATTTT. Translation gives CASNVGGDTQYF.

This clonotype turned up a few times. This chain links TRBV7-8 with TRBJ2-3, with 12 positions matching TRBD2. This CDR3 region has 18 residues. Germline V gene data show CDR1 as SGHVS and CDR2 as FQNEAQ. V was clipped by 5 bases and J by 0 bases; unmatched bases: 9. CDR3 nucleotide sequence: TGTGCCAGCAGCCCCCGACTAGCGGGGGCCCTTAGCACAGATACGCAGTATTTT. Translating it yields CASSPRLAGALSTDTQYF.

In its sample, this clonotype was seen a few times. Here the CDR3 DNA reads TGTGCCAGCAGGGCCCACCGGGGGCGCGACTATGGCTACACCTTC. This sequence encodes CASRAHRGRDYGYTF. The chain links TRBV6-1 to TRBJ1-2; possible D gene TRBD1, 6 bases. Germline loops: CDR1 MNHNS, CDR2 SASEGT. This CDR3 is 15 amino acids long. The ends were cut back, 6 bases at V and 3 bases at J, with 17 bases in the middle.

This clonotype was detected a few times. V usage is TRBV3-1 and J usage is TRBJ2-5; D tentatively fits TRBD1 or TRBD2 (6 bases each). This CDR3 is built from 15 residues. Germline V gene data show CDR1 as LGHDT and CDR2 as YNNKEL (reference sequence). V was pared by 0 bases and J by 7 bases, with 15 bases between. The CDR3 coding sequence is TGTGCCAGCAGCCAAGATCACGGGGGCCACGGGACCCAGTACTTC. It translates to CASSQDHGGHGTQYF.

This clonotype has ten or more counts. This chain connects TRBV11-2 to TRBJ1-1, with TRBD1 identical over 9 bases. Trimming cost V 5 bases and J 2 bases; bases outside gene matches: 15. There are 18 residues in the CDR3. The germline gives CDR1 SGHAT, CDR2 FQNNGV. CDR3 region: CASSPRGTGSKLNTEAFF. For the CDR3, the DNA is TGTGCCAGCAGCCCAAGGGGGACAGGGTCAAAACTCAACACTGAAGCTTTCTTT.

A few counts support this clonotype. This chain joins TRBV3-1 and TRBJ2-7; 11 bases align to TRBD2. Germline V gives CDR1 LGHDT, CDR2 YNNKEL (reference sequence). The CDR3 extends over 17 amino acids. V gave up 3 bases and J gave up 0 bases; unmatched junction bases: 7. In DNA, the CDR3 is TGTGCCAGCAGCCACGACCCTAGCGGGAGGCGCTCCTACGAGCAGTACTTC. Protein: CASSHDPSGRRSYEQYF.

The rearrangement links TRBV5-1 to TRBJ1-1, with a tentative D call TRBD1 (5 bases). Germline CDR1 SGHRS, CDR2 YFSETQ. This CDR3 comprises 15 residues. Trimming shortened V by 2 bases and J by 7 bases, and 18 bases separated the two germline ends. The CDR3 reads CASSFRGENYGEAFF. In DNA form, the CDR3 reads TGCGCCAGCAGCTTCAGAGGGGAAAACTACGGTGAAGCTTTCTTT.

This clonotype was seen many times. This chain joins TRBV20-1 and TRBJ2-1; D possibly matches TRBD1 or TRBD2 (6 bases each). CDR1 and CDR2 from the germline V gene are DFQATT and SNEGSKA (reference sequence). This CDR3 is built from 15 residues. Trimming pared 2 bases from V and 6 bases from J, leaving 17 bases between. CDR3 in amino acids: CSARNSGGPGNEQFF. The DNA for the CDR3 is TGCAGTGCTAGAAATTCCGGGGGCCCAGGCAATGAGCAGTTCTTC.